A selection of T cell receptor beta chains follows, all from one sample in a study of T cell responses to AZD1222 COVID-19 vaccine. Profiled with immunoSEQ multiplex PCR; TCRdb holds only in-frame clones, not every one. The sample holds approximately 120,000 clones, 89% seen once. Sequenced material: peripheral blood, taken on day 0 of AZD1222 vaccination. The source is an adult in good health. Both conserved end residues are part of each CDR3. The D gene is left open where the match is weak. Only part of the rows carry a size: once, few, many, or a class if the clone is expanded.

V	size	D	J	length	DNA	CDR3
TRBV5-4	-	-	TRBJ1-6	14	TGTGCCAGCAGCTTGGACAGGCAGAATTCACCCCTCCACTTT	CASSLDRQNSPLHF
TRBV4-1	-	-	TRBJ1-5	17	TGCGCCAGCAGCCAAGATGGCACAGGGTTGACAATCAGCCCCCAGCATTTT	CASSQDGTGLTISPQHF
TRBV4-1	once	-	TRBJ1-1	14	TGCGCCAGCAGCCAAACAGGGTTGAACACTGAAGCTTTCTTT	CASSQTGLNTEAFF
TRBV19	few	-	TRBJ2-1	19	TGTGCCAGTAGTATTCGGGGGAAGTTAGGTTCTAGCACAATCAATGAGCAGTTCTTC	CASSIRGKLGSSTINEQFF
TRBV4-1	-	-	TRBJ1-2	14	TGCGCCAGCAGCCAAGTCCCTTCCCTCTATGGCTACACCTTC	CASSQVPSLYGYTF
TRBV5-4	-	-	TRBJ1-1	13	TGTGCCAGCCGCTTCCAGGGAGACACTGAAGCTTTCTTT	CASRFQGDTEAFF
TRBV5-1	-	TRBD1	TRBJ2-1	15	TGCGCCAGCCACACGGGGCCTACAGGGGGAGGTGAGCAGTTCTTC	CASHTGPTGGGEQFF
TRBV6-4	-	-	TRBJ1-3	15	TGTGCCAGCAGTACCTGGGGACTGGACGGAAACACCATATATTTT	CASSTWGLDGNTIYF
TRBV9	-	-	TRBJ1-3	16	TGTGCCAGCAGCGACCCCTGGGGTAACAGGCTGGACACCATATATTTT	CASSDPWGNRLDTIYF
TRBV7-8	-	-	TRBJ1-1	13	TGTGCCAGCAGCTTAGTAAGGGCGACTGAAGCTTTCTTT	CASSLVRATEAFF
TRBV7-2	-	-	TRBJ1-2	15	TGTGCCAGCAGCCCAATGGCCCAACTCTCCTATGGCTACACCTTC	CASSPMAQLSYGYTF
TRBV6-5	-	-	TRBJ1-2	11	TGTGCCAGCAGCCCAACGTATGGCTACACCTTC	CASSPTYGYTF
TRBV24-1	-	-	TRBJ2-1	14	TGTGCCACCAGTGATCCAGGGATCCACAATGAGCAGTTCTTC	CATSDPGIHNEQFF
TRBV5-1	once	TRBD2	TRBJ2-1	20	TGCGCCAGCAGCGCCATTCCGGGACTAGCGGGAGTAAGAATACCGGGGGAGCAGTTCTTC	CASSAIPGLAGVRIPGEQFF
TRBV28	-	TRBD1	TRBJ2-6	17	TGTGCCACCGGGGCCGGGACAGGGGTGGCTGGGGCCAACGTCCTGACTTTC	CATGAGTGVAGANVLTF
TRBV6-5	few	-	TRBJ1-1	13	TGTGCCAGCAGTTACACCCGCGTAGAAAGGGCTTTCTTT	CASSYTRVERAFF
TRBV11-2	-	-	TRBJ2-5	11	TGTGCCAGCAGCCTACAAAAGACCCAGTACTTC	CASSLQKTQYF
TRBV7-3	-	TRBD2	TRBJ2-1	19	TGTGCCAGCAGCCCCCTGGGATGGGTAGCGGGAGGGGCGAAGGTGGAGCAGTTCTTC	CASSPLGWVAGGAKVEQFF
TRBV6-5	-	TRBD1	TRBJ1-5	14	TGTGCCACCAGAGGGGGCCTGGGCAATCAGCCCCAGCATTTT	CATRGGLGNQPQHF
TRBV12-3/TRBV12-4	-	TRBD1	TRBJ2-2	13	TGTGCCACGGGACAGGGGGCGGTCGGGGAGCTGTTTTTT	CATGQGAVGELFF
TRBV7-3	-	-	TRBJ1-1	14	TGTGCCAGCAGCTTAGACCCAGGGAGTACTGAAGCTTTCTTT	CASSLDPGSTEAFF
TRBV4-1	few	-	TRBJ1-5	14	TGCGCCAGCAGCTATCGTGAATTAGATCAGCCCCAGCATTTT	CASSYRELDQPQHF
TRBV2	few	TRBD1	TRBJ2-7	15	TGTGCCAGCAGTGAGGACAGGGCGTTTTGGAACGAGCAGTACTTC	CASSEDRAFWNEQYF
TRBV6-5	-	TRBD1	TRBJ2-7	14	TGTGCCAGTCAACAGGGGTGGTCAATAAACGAGCAGTACTTC	CASQQGWSINEQYF
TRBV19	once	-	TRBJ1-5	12	TGTGCCAGTAGTATTATGGCAGGGCCCCAGCATTTT	CASSIMAGPQHF
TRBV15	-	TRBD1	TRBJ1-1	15	TGTGCCACCAGCAGAAAAAAACAGGGGGCCACTGAAGCTTTCTTT	CATSRKKQGATEAFF
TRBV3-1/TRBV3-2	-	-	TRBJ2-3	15	TGTGCCAGCAGCCGGGACTGGGGGGACACAGATACGCAGTATTTT	CASSRDWGDTDTQYF
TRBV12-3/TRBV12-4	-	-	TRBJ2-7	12	TGTGCCAGCAGTTTAGAGGGCTACGAGCAGTACTTC	CASSLEGYEQYF
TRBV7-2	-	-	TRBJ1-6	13	TGTGCCAGCAGCTCAGAGCAGAGAGGGTCCCTCCACTTT	CASSSEQRGSLHF
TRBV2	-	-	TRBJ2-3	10	TGTGCCAGCAGTGAATATACGCAGTATTTT	CASSEYTQYF
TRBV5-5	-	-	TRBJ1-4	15	TGTGCCAGCAGCTTGGAGGGACTTTTACTTGAAAAACTGTTTTTT	CASSLEGLLLEKLFF